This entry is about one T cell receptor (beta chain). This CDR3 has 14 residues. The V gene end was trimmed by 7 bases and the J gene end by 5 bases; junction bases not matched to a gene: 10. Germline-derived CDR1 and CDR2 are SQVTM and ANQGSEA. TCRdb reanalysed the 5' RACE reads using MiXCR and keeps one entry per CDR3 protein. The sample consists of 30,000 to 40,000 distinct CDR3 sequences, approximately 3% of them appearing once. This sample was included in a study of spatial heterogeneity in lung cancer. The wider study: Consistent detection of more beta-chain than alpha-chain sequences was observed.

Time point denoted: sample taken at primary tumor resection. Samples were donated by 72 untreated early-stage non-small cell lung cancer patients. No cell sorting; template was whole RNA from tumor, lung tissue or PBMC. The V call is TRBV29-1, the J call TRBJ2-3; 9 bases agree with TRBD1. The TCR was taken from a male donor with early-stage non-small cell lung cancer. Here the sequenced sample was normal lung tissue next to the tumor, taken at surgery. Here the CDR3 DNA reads TGCAGCGCTACCGGGACAGGGTTTGGAGATACGCAGTATTTT. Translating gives CSATGTGFGDTQYF.